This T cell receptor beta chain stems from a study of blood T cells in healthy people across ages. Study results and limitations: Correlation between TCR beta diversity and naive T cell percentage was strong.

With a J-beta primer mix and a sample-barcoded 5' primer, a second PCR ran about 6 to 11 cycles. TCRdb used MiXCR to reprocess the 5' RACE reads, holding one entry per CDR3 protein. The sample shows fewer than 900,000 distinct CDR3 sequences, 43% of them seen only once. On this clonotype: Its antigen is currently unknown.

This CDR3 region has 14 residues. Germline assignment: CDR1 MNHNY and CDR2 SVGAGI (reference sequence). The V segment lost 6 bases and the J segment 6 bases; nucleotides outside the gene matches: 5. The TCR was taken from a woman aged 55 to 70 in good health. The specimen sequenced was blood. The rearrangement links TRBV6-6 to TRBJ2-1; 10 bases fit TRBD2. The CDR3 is CASSLAGAVNEQFF. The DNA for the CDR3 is TGTGCCAGCAGCCTAGCGGGAGCTGTCAATGAGCAGTTCTTC.